This T cell receptor beta chain appears in the sequencing data of a study of shared clonotypes between healthy human individuals. The CDR3 has 13 residues. The V end lost 4 bases, the J end lost 10 bases, and 16 bases lay between the germline ends. CDR1 is SGHRS, CDR2 YFSETQ, per germline. This table comes from immunoSEQ multiplex PCR, and its TCRdb copy is limited to in-frame clones, with some not included. The sample shows 500,000 to 650,000 clones, roughly 72% of them seen only once. About this clone itself: Its cognate antigen is unknown.

Study-wide points: What limited the represented genetic and exposure-history diversity was the small number of donors.

Sequencing was carried out using PBMCs. The TCR comes from a woman aged 40 to 50 in good health. Some clones in this sample may be carry-over from other donors' samples. The rearrangement links TRBV5-1 to TRBJ2-3; D may match TRBD1 or TRBD2 (5 bases each). The CDR3 protein is CASSPGDVGAQYF. In DNA form, the CDR3 reads TGCGCCAGCAGCCCCGGGGACGTCGGGGCGCAGTATTTT. Looking up the rest from reference TRBV5-1 and TRBJ2-3 gives the full variable domain: KAGVTQTPRYLIKTRGQQVTLSCSPISGHRSVSWYQQTPGQGLQFLFEYFSETQRNKGNFPGRFSGRQFSNSRSEMNVSTLELGDSALYLCASSPGDVGAQYFGPGTRLTVL.